The rows below give T cell receptor beta chains drawn from one sample of a study of blood T cell repertoires in COVID-19. TCRdb's table, derived via immunoSEQ multiplex PCR, lists solely in-frame clones and lacks some. The sample comprises tens of thousands of clones, under 90% of which are singletons, and under 30% rests with the top ten. Sample: peripheral blood. The receptors shown here come from a woman of 80 years or more with active or convalescent COVID-19. CDR3s include the opening cysteine and the closing phenylalanine or tryptophan. The D gene is left open where the match is weak. Rows may omit the clone size; those that give it use once, few, many or a size class.

>NA|20|TRBV6-2/TRBV6-3|NA|TRBJ1-6
CASGPSSGTLGTWYNSPLHF
TGTGCCAGCGGCCCGAGTTCCGGGACACTAGGGACATGGTATAATTCACCCCTCCACTTT
>NA|15|TRBV6-1|NA|TRBJ2-3
CASSEAAQGGDTQYF
TGTGCCAGCAGTGAAGCGGCCCAGGGCGGAGATACGCAGTATTTT
>NA|11|TRBV2|few|TRBJ1-2
CASRYSYGYTF
TGTGCCAGCAGATACAGCTATGGCTACACCTTC
>NA|15|TRBV5-6|NA|TRBJ1-4
CASSPNSGANEKLFF
TGTGCCAGCAGCCCGAACTCCGGAGCTAATGAAAAACTGTTTTTT
>TRBD1|15|TRBV5-6|few|TRBJ1-6
CASSLPGGVNSPLHF
TGTGCCAGCAGCTTACCAGGGGGCGTGAATTCACCCCTCCACTTT
>NA|16|TRBV11-3|NA|TRBJ1-6
CASSSPDSNQNSPLHF
TGTGCCAGCAGCTCCCCGGACTCGAACCAAAATTCACCCCTCCACTTT
>TRBD1|16|TRBV13|NA|TRBJ1-1
CASSPTGTVSYTEAFF
TGTGCCAGCAGCCCAACCGGGACAGTCTCGTACACTGAAGCTTTCTTT
>NA|14|TRBV5-1|NA|TRBJ1-1
CASSTQGLETEAFF
TGCGCCAGCAGCACCCAGGGGTTGGAAACTGAAGCTTTCTTT
>TRBD1|16|TRBV5-5|NA|TRBJ1-5
CASSLGVGGINQPQHF
TGTGCCAGCAGCTTGGGTGTAGGGGGCATCAATCAGCCCCAGCATTTT
>NA|15|TRBV5-4|NA|TRBJ2-2
CASSWGGAITGELFF
TGTGCCAGCAGCTGGGGGGGCGCAATCACCGGGGAGCTGTTTTTT
>TRBD1|17|TRBV7-9|NA|TRBJ1-1
CASSSRQGAGVGTEAFF
TGTGCCAGCAGCTCCCGACAGGGGGCCGGGGTGGGCACTGAAGCTTTCTTT
>TRBD1|13|TRBV9|NA|TRBJ1-1
CASSAGSGTGAFF
TGTGCCAGCAGCGCAGGAAGCGGGACAGGGGCTTTCTTT
>TRBD1|14|TRBV18|few|TRBJ1-5
CASSTTGDNQPQHF
TGTGCCAGCTCGACGACAGGGGATAATCAGCCCCAGCATTTT
>NA|15|TRBV7-9|NA|TRBJ2-3
CASSSTGTSTDTQYF
TGTGCCAGCAGCTCTACCGGGACTAGCACAGATACGCAGTATTTT